What follows are 9 T cell receptor beta chains derived from one specimen sequenced in a study of T cells in Graves' hyperthyroidism and ophthalmopathy. TCR beta CDR3 region amplification was performed from RNA transcripts. HTBI primers drove first-round RT-PCR of the TCR CDR3. Each CDR3 protein is one row after TCRdb ran MiXCR on the multiplex PCR reads. The data hold approximately 560,000 distinct CDR3 sequences, with more than 15% observed a single time. Sequencing was done on a sample of blood. Receptors were obtained from a woman aged 25 to 39 with Graves' hyperthyroidism.

The rearrangement joins TRBV20-1 to TRBJ2-1, with unresolved D. Germline CDR1 is DFQATT and CDR2 is SNEGSKA (reference sequence). V lost 3 bases, J lost 0 bases, and 9 bases lay in between. The CDR3 contains 14 residues. The CDR3 nucleotides are TGCAGTGCTAGCGGGCCTAGCTCCTACAATGAGCAGTTCTTC. Protein: CSASGPSSYNEQFF.

This clonotype came up once. The chain carries TRBV7-9 and TRBJ1-3; D is undetermined. The germline V and J ends were trimmed by 3 bases and 1 base, with 7 bases remaining between them. This CDR3 region has 14 residues. Germline V gene lookup returns CDR1 SEHNR and CDR2 FQNEAQ (reference sequence). The CDR3 nucleotides read TGTGCCAGCAGCTTGATGGTTTCTGGAAACACCATATATTTT. This encodes CASSLMVSGNTIYF.

The J gene is TRBJ2-1, the V gene TRBV13; 13 nucleotides align to TRBD2. The CDR3 loop spans 18 amino acids. V was pared by 3 bases and J by 6 bases, with 11 bases of the junction left unmatched. Per the germline V gene, CDR1 is PRHDT and CDR2 is FYEKMQ (reference sequence). The DNA for the CDR3 is TGTGCCAGCAGCTTTGGACTAGCGGGAGTGAATTTACGCAATGAGCAGTTCTTC. Its translation: CASSFGLAGVNLRNEQFF.

This clonotype has at least ten counts. This CDR3 reads CAWSPGPPSPDTQYF. The CDR3 DNA reads TGTGCCTGGAGTCCGGGACCCCCATCCCCAGATACGCAGTATTTT. V gene TRBV30 combines with J gene TRBJ2-3; D assignment may be TRBD1 or TRBD2 (5 bases each). Germline V gene lookup returns CDR1 GTSNPN and CDR2 SVGIG (reference sequence). V was pared by 2 bases and J by 4 bases, with 16 bases between. This CDR3 spans 15 amino acids.

Only a few counts were recorded for this clonotype. Here the CDR3 reads CASSYPGSPLHF. In DNA form, the CDR3 reads TGTGCCAGCAGTTACCCAGGCTCACCCCTCCACTTT. This chain connects TRBV6-1 to TRBJ1-6; D is unresolved. The CDR3 contains 12 residues. Trimming removed 5 bases from V and 10 bases from J, with 9 bases in between. Germline loops: CDR1 MNHNS, CDR2 SASEGT.

This clonotype appeared many times. V is TRBV29-1 and J is TRBJ1-1; tentative D call: TRBD1 (5 bases). Trimming pared 3 bases from V and 1 base from J, leaving 9 bases between. From germline, CDR1 is SQVTM and CDR2 ANQGSEA. The CDR3 runs 13 residues. CDR3 residues: CSVEGQGNTEAFF. The CDR3 DNA sequence: TGCAGCGTTGAGGGTCAGGGGAACACTGAAGCTTTCTTT.

The rearrangement joins TRBV10-3 to TRBJ1-5, with D hard to call. V was trimmed by 4 bases and J by 7 bases, leaving 11 bases between them. The CDR3 length is 13 residues. CDR1 and CDR2 from the germline V gene are ENHRY and SYGVKD. In nucleotides, the CDR3 is TGTGCCATCAGTGGGGTTGAGGGCCAGCCCCAGCATTTT. Protein sequence: CAISGVEGQPQHF.

This clonotype came up many times. The gene calls are TRBV20-1 and TRBJ1-1, with D possibly being TRBD1 (5 bases). The germline V and J ends were trimmed by 2 bases and 4 bases, with 11 bases remaining between them. The CDR3 contains 13 residues. Per the germline V gene, CDR1 is DFQATT and CDR2 is SNEGSKA (reference sequence). The CDR3 DNA reads TGCAGTGCTAGACTAGGGGCTCTCACTGAAGCTTTCTTT. Residues: CSARLGALTEAFF.

This clonotype came up many times. The V gene is TRBV20-1, the J gene TRBJ1-3, with D tentatively TRBD1 (5 bases). Trimming left V 5 bases short and J 0 bases short, with 8 bases between. The CDR3 sequence is 13 residues long. Germline V lookup: CDR1 DFQATT, CDR2 SNEGSKA (reference sequence). CDR3 nucleotide sequence: TGCAGTGCTCGGGACGGCTCTGGAAACACCATATATTTT. Amino acid sequence: CSARDGSGNTIYF.